This paragraph reports one T cell receptor beta chain. Its antigen is undetermined. The germline V and J ends were trimmed by 3 bases and 4 bases, with 13 bases remaining between them. The V gene's germline CDR1 is MNHNS and CDR2 SASEGT. The CDR3 loop spans 14 amino acids. TCRdb's table, derived via immunoSEQ multiplex PCR, lists solely in-frame clones and lacks some. Of hundreds of thousands of clones in the sample, approximately 96% were seen once. The source of the sample is a study of shared clonotypes between healthy human individuals. Across the whole study: Three plates were used per donor for CD4 naive, three for CD4 memory, two for CD8 naive and one for CD8 memory. Study conclusions and caveats: Approximately 4.6% of naive CD4 clonotypes were common to a handful of donors.

Selected positively for CCR7 and CD45RO-negative, naive CD8 cells excluded terminally differentiated effector memory CD45RA+ cells. The donor population consisted of healthy HIV-negative adults with no recent acute infections or vaccinations. There were only Caucasian adults among the donors, and all lived in Nashville, Tennessee. This TCR was sampled from a woman aged 30 to 39 in good health. Sequenced input: naive CD8+ T cells sorted from blood. V gene TRBV6-1 combines with J gene TRBJ2-7; D could derive from TRBD1 or TRBD2 (5 bases each). CDR3 in amino acids: CASSDSGRTYEQYF. CDR3 DNA: TGTGCCAGCAGTGACAGCGGAAGGACATACGAGCAGTACTTC.